This T cell receptor (beta chain) is from a study of blood T cell repertoires in COVID-19. About the research overall: The study drew acute and convalescent COVID-19 samples from the United States, Italy and Spain.

In the original analysis: Amplification with reference gene primers provided the estimates of nucleated cell counts. Using immunoSEQ multiplex PCR, the repertoire was profiled, and TCRdb retains in-frame clones only, with some absent. V and J calls and clone size are given by that table; D and trimming were obtained from the DNA. The profile covers a few hundred thousand clones, with approximately 85% appearing a single time and approximately 13% taken by the ten largest. The CDR3 has 15 residues. Trimming left V 0 bases short and J 1 base short, with 9 bases between. In germline, CDR1 is LGHDT, CDR2 YNNKEL (reference sequence).

The sequence was collected from a man of 80 years or more with acute or convalescent COVID-19. The J gene is TRBJ2-5, the V gene TRBV3-1 (or the pseudogene TRBV3-2); D perhaps matches TRBD1 (5 bases). The material sequenced was peripheral blood. For the CDR3, the DNA is TGTGCCAGCAGCCAAGACGGTGGGGCCCAAGAGACCCAGTACTTC. Its translation: CASSQDGGAQETQYF.